This entry lists 22 T cell receptor beta chains sequenced from one sample in a study of T cell repertoires in cytomegalovirus infection. MiXCR was run by TCRdb on the reads, yielding one entry per CDR3 protein. Of about 740,000 distinct CDR3 sequences listed, 35% to 40% are singletons. The material sequenced was PBMCs. The origin of the receptors is a human donor in good health (CMV status not recorded). Some clones in this sample may be carry-over from other donors' samples.

The chain is built from TRBV7-2 and TRBJ1-2; 9 bases are shared with TRBD1. This CDR3 contains 17 residues. V lost 4 bases, J lost 7 bases, and 16 bases stayed unmatched. Germline V gene data show CDR1 as SGHTA and CDR2 as FQGNSA. CDR3 nucleotides: TGTGCCAGCAGCTCCCGGAACTTGGGACAGGGCTGGGGTGGCTACACCTTC. It yields the protein CASSSRNLGQGWGGYTF.

The J gene is TRBJ1-5, the V gene TRBV19; D gene unclear. This CDR3 is 15 amino acids long. V shed 4 bases and J shed 3 bases, with 13 bases lying between them. Germline lookup yields CDR1 LNHDA and CDR2 SQIVND (reference sequence). The CDR3 bases are TGTGCCAGTAGTACCACGTGGATTGACAATCAGCCCCAGCATTTT. Its translation is CASSTTWIDNQPQHF. The full variable domain, rest sourced from reference TRBV19 and TRBJ1-5, is DGGITQSPKYLFRKEGQNVTLSCEQNLNHDAMYWYRQDPGQGLRLIYYSQIVNDFQKGDIAEGYSVSREKKESFPLTVTSAQKNPTAFYLCASSTTWIDNQPQHFGDGTRLSIL.

The table lists this clonotype with a few counts. This chain's CDR3 is CASSPGTAGQPQHF. CDR3 bases: TGTGCCAGCAGCCCCGGGACAGCTGGCCAGCCCCAGCATTTT. The chain uses TRBV5-4 and TRBJ1-5; 7 bases fit TRBD1. Looked up from germline, CDR1 is SGHNT and CDR2 is YYREEE (reference sequence). The CDR3 contains 14 residues. V was clipped by 4 bases and J by 7 bases; unmatched bases: 8.

This clonotype was found once. The rearrangement links TRBV19 to TRBJ1-5; the D gene is possibly TRBD1 (6 bases). CDR3 length equals 12 residues. Germline CDR1 is LNHDA and CDR2 is SQIVND (reference sequence). V lost 8 bases to trimming and J lost 15 bases, with 20 bases between them. CDR3 loop: CASSERGARWHF. The CDR3 bases are TGTGCCAGTTCTGAAAGGGGGGCGCGTTGGCATTTT.

The sample holds a few counts of this clonotype. The chain is built from TRBV7-9 and TRBJ1-2, with D unclear. Germline values: CDR1 SEHNR, CDR2 FQNEAQ (reference sequence). Trimming shortened V by 8 bases and J by 3 bases, and 19 bases separated the two germline ends. This CDR3 is 15 amino acids long. For the CDR3, the DNA is TGTGCCAGCTATGGCGGCTGGGAGGAAGACTATGGCTACACCTTC. Its translation: CASYGGWEEDYGYTF. The full variable domain, completed using reference TRBV7-9 and TRBJ1-2, is DTGVSQNPRHKITKRGQNVTFRCDPISEHNRLYWYRQTLGQGPEFLTYFQNEAQLEKSRLLSDRFSAERPKGSFSTLEIQRTEQGDSAMYLCASYGGWEEDYGYTFGSGTRLTVV.

The rearrangement uses TRBV6-6 and TRBJ1-2, with D unclear. The CDR3 contains 15 residues. V lost 5 bases and J 4 bases, leaving 17 bases between the germline ends. The germline V gene encodes CDR1 MNHNY and CDR2 SVGAGI (reference sequence). The CDR3 here is CASSPPPGIRYGYTF. The DNA of the CDR3 is TGTGCCAGCAGTCCCCCCCCCGGGATTCGCTATGGCTACACCTTC.

This clonotype was counted many times. V and J are TRBV7-2 and TRBJ2-7; 9 bases are shared with TRBD1. V shed 5 bases, J shed 3 bases, and the junction held 2 bases outside the gene matches. CDR3 length equals 13 residues. From germline, CDR1 is SGHTA and CDR2 FQGNSA. The CDR3 loop reads CASSPGQGYEQYF. The CDR3, as DNA: TGTGCCAGCAGCCCGGGACAGGGCTACGAGCAGTACTTC.

This clonotype showed up just a few times. The chain links TRBV6-1 to TRBJ2-1, with TRBD2 identical over 9 bases. Germline CDR1 and CDR2: MNHNS and SASEGT. J lost 3 bases, V lost 5 bases, and 8 bases had no gene match. The CDR3 covers 16 residues. The CDR3 region is CASSRGERGDYNEQFF. The CDR3 DNA reads as TGTGCCAGCAGTCGCGGGGAGCGGGGGGACTACAATGAGCAGTTCTTC.

As to this clonotype: Sequence at one end of the junction differs from germline and may be a read error. The chain has TRBV7-9 and TRBJ2-7; either TRBD1 or TRBD2 may supply D (5 bases each). Germline values: CDR1 SEHNR, CDR2 FQNEAQ (reference sequence). The CDR3 is 13 amino acids. The CDR3 spells CASSRSEGTASHF. The DNA for the CDR3 is TGTGCCAGCAGCCGCTCCGAAGGGACCGCTAGCCACTTC.

This clonotype was observed a handful of times. The chain uses TRBV7-2 and TRBJ1-4; possibly TRBD1 for D (5 bases). CDR3 length equals 14 residues. Trimming shortened V by 1 base and J by 8 bases, and 11 bases separated the two germline ends. Germline lookup yields CDR1 SGHTA and CDR2 FQGNSA. CDR3 protein: CASSLEGIGEKLFF. The CDR3 DNA follows: TGTGCCAGCAGCTTAGAGGGGATCGGAGAAAAACTGTTTTTT.

The rearrangement joins TRBV24-1 to TRBJ1-5, with TRBD1 matching 9 bases. V shed 4 bases and J 4 bases; nucleotides not matched to a gene: 7. The CDR3 runs to 16 residues. Germline lookup yields CDR1 KGHDR and CDR2 SFDVKD. The CDR3 DNA reads TGTGCCACCAGTGACCGCGGACAGGGGCTAAATCAGCCCCAGCATTTT. Amino acids: CATSDRGQGLNQPQHF.

This clonotype was observed a few times. For the CDR3, the DNA is TGTGCCAGCAGCTCCGGGGGCAGGCTGAATGAGCAGTTCTTC. It specifies CASSSGGRLNEQFF. This rearrangement joins TRBV28 to TRBJ2-1; D tentatively reads TRBD1 or TRBD2 (6 bases each). V was pared by 6 bases and J by 7 bases, with 16 bases between. The germline V gene encodes CDR1 MDHEN and CDR2 SYDVKM. The CDR3 runs to 14 residues. The variable domain in full, completed from reference TRBV28 and TRBJ2-1, reads DVKVTQSSRYLVKRTGEKVFLECVQDMDHENMFWYRQDPGLGLRLIYFSYDVKMKEKGDIPEGYSVSREKKERFSLILESASTNQTSMYLCASSSGGRLNEQFFGPGTRLTVL.

The chain recombines TRBV28 with TRBJ2-1; 7 bases match TRBD1. Germline values: CDR1 MDHEN, CDR2 SYDVKM. The CDR3 length is 16 residues. Germline trimming cut 5 bases from V and 6 bases from J; bases unmatched to any gene: 13. The CDR3 DNA sequence: TGTGCCAGCAGTCCGCCGAATAAAGGGGGCGGCAATGAGCAGTTCTTC. It encodes CASSPPNKGGGNEQFF.

The chain is built from TRBV5-4 and TRBJ2-1; weak D call: TRBD2 (6 bases). The CDR3 has 16 amino acids. Germline CDR1 is SGHNT and CDR2 is YYREEE (reference sequence). Trimming shortened V by 6 bases and J by 4 bases, and 20 bases separated the two germline ends. The CDR3 coding sequence is TGTGCCAGCATCACCCGCGGAGGGAGTGGGTACAATGAGCAGTTCTTC. This gives the protein CASITRGGSGYNEQFF.

The chain links TRBV9 to TRBJ2-3, with 8 positions matching TRBD2. V was clipped by 7 bases and J by 6 bases; unmatched bases: 10. The CDR3 length is 14 residues. Per the germline V gene, CDR1 is SGDLS and CDR2 is YYNGEE. CDR3 amino acids: CASSHGGALDTQYF. The CDR3 DNA is TGTGCCAGCTCCCACGGGGGGGCCTTGGATACGCAGTATTTT. The full variable domain, in which reference TRBV9 and TRBJ2-3 provide the parts outside the CDR3, is DSGVTQTPKHLITATGQRVTLRCSPRSGDLSVYWYQQSLDQGLQFLIQYYNGEERAKGNILERFSAQQFPDLHSELNLSSLELGDSALYFCASSHGGALDTQYFGPGTRLTVL.

The sample holds a few counts of this clonotype. Here the CDR3 reads CASSPAGTSGRNEQFF. The CDR3 DNA sequence: TGTGCCAGCAGTCCTGCCGGGACTAGCGGGAGAAATGAGCAGTTCTTC. The chain links TRBV5-4 to TRBJ2-1; TRBD2 aligns across 14 bases. The length of the CDR3 is 16 residues. V shed 5 bases and J 7 bases; nucleotides not matched to a gene: 8. CDR1 is SGHNT and CDR2 is YYREEE in the germline V gene (reference sequence).

The chain joins TRBV7-2 to TRBJ1-5; D is ambiguous. Germline CDR1 is SGHTA and CDR2 is FQGNSA. The CDR3 is made up of 13 amino acids. Trimming took off 2 bases at V and 8 bases at J, with 10 bases between the two ends. DNA of the CDR3: TGTGCCAGCAGCTTATTTGATAGTGAGCCCCAGCATTTT. Protein product: CASSLFDSEPQHF.

The rearrangement links TRBV5-6 to TRBJ2-2; TRBD1 is a possible D gene (6 bases). With 5 bases removed from V and 4 bases from J, the gap between germline ends came to 18 bases. The CDR3 loop spans 16 amino acids. Germline CDR1 and CDR2: SGHDT and YYEEEE. The CDR3 sequence: CASRRAGTGITGELFF. CDR3 bases: TGTGCCAGCAGACGTGCCGGTACAGGGATCACCGGGGAGCTGTTTTTT.

This clonotype occurred a few times. The gene calls are TRBV7-2 and TRBJ2-1, with 7 bases lining up with TRBD2. This CDR3 is 16 amino acids long. Germline V gives CDR1 SGHTA, CDR2 FQGNSA. V was clipped by 5 bases and J by 13 bases; unmatched bases: 20. The CDR3 protein is CASSPGGTSAGILQFF. CDR3 nucleotide sequence: TGTGCCAGCAGCCCCGGGGGGACGAGCGCAGGGATACTACAGTTCTTC.

This clonotype was detected only once. The V call is TRBV29-1, the J call TRBJ2-1; possibly TRBD1 for D (6 bases). This CDR3 is 13 amino acids long. V lost 8 bases, J lost 4 bases, and 15 bases lay in between. Germline values: CDR1 SQVTM, CDR2 ANQGSEA. This CDR3 reads CSLRDNPYNEQFF. In DNA, the CDR3 is TGCAGCCTAAGGGACAACCCATACAATGAGCAGTTCTTC.

This clonotype came up a few times. This chain uses TRBV12-3 or TRBV12-4 with TRBJ2-7, with no clear D. This CDR3 region has 13 residues. The V and J ends lost 5 bases and 7 bases respectively, with 15 bases between them. The CDR3 is CASSQTQTGEQYF. Written as DNA, the CDR3 is TGTGCCAGCAGTCAGACTCAAACCGGTGAGCAGTACTTC.

This sequence joins TRBV30 and TRBJ2-1; 7 positions match TRBD2. CDR3 size: 12 residues. After removal of 3 bases from V and 4 bases from J, the junction contained 0 bases not matched to a gene. Germline assignment: CDR1 GTSNPN and CDR2 SVGIG (reference sequence). The CDR3 spells CAWSGGYNEQFF. The CDR3 DNA reads as TGTGCCTGGAGCGGGGGGTACAATGAGCAGTTCTTC.